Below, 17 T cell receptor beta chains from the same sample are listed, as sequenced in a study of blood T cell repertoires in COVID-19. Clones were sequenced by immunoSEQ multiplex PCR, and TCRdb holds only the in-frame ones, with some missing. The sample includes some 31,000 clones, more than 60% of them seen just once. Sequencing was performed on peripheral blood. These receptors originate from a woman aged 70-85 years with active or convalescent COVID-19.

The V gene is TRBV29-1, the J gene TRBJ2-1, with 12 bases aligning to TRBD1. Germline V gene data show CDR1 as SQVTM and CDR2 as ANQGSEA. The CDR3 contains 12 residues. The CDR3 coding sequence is TGCGCCGGGACAGGGGGCTTCAATGAGCAGTTCTTC. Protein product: CAGTGGFNEQFF.

In DNA, the CDR3 is TGTGCCACCGGACATTTTAACACTGAAGCTTTCTTT. This translates into CATGHFNTEAFF. The chain recombines TRBV7-8 with TRBJ1-1; TRBD1 might be the D (5 bases). The CDR3 contains 12 residues. Trimming took off 10 bases at V and 2 bases at J, with 11 bases between the two ends. Germline loops: CDR1 SGHVS, CDR2 FQNEAQ.

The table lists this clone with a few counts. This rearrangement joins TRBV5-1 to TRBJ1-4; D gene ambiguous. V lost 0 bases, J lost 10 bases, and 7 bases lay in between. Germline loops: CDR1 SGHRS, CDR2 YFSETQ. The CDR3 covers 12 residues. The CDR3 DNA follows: TGCGCCAGCAGCTTGGAGCGCGGAAAACTGTTTTTT. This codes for CASSLERGKLFF. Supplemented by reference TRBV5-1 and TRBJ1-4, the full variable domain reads KAGVTQTPRYLIKTRGQQVTLSCSPISGHRSVSWYQQTPGQGLQFLFEYFSETQRNKGNFPGRFSGRQFSNSRSEMNVSTLELGDSALYLCASSLERGKLFFGSGTQLSVL.

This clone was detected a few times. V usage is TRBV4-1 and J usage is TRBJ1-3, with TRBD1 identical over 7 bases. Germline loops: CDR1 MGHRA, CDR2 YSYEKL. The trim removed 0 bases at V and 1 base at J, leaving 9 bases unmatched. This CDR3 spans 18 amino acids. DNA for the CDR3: TGCGCCAGCAGCCAAGACTGGGACAGCCCGAATTCTGGAAACACCATATATTTT. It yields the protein CASSQDWDSPNSGNTIYF.

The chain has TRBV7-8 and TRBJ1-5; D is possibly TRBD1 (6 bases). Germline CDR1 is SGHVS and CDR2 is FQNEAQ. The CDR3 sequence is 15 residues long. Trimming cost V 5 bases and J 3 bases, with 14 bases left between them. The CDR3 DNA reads TGTGCCAGCAGCGTCTACCGGGACAACAATCAGCCCCAGCATTTT. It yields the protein CASSVYRDNNQPQHF.

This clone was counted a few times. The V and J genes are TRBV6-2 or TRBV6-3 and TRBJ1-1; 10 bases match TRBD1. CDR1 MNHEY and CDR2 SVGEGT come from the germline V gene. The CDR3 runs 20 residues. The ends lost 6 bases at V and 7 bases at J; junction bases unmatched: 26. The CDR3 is CASSPVARMTGGYSSGEAFF. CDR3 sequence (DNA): TGTGCCAGCAGCCCGGTGGCTCGTATGACAGGGGGCTACTCATCCGGTGAAGCTTTCTTT.

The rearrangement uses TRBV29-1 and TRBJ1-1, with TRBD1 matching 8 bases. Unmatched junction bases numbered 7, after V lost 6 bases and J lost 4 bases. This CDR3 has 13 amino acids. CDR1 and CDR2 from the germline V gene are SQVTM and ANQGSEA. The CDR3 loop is CSVDRGWSTEAFF. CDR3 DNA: TGCAGCGTAGACAGGGGCTGGAGCACTGAAGCTTTCTTT.

The CDR3 here is CAWAGQFDYEQYF. The CDR3, as DNA: TGTGCCTGGGCGGGACAGTTCGACTACGAGCAGTACTTC. J is TRBJ2-7 and V is TRBV30; D is perhaps TRBD1 (7 bases). V was cut by 5 bases and J by 3 bases, with 14 bases left in between. The CDR3 length is 13 residues. Per germline, CDR1 GTSNPN and CDR2 SVGIG (reference sequence).

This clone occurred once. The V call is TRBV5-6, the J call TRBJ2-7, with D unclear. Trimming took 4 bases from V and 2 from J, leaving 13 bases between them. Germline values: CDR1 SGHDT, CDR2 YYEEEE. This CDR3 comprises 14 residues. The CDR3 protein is CASSLWRSPYEQYF. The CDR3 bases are TGTGCCAGCAGCCTTTGGCGGTCGCCCTACGAGCAGTACTTC.

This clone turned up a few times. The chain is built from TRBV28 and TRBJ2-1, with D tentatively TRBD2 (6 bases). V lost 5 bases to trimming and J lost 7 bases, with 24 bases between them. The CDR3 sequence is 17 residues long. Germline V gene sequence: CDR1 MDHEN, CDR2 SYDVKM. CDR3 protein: CASSPPIGGVGGNEQFF. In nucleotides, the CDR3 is TGTGCCAGCAGTCCCCCGATAGGAGGGGTTGGAGGAAATGAGCAGTTCTTC.

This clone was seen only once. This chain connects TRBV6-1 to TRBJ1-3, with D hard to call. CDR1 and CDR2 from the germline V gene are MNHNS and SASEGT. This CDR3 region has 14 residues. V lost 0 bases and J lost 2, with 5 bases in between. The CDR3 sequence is CASSEALPGNTIYF. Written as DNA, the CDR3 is TGTGCCAGCAGTGAAGCCCTCCCTGGAAACACCATATATTTT.

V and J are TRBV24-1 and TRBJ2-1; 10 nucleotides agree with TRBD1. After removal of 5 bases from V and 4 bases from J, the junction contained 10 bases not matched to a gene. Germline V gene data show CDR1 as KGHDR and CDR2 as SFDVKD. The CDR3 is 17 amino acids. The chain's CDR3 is CATSALGQGLVYNEQFF. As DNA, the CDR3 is TGTGCCACCAGTGCGTTGGGACAGGGGTTAGTGTACAATGAGCAGTTCTTC.

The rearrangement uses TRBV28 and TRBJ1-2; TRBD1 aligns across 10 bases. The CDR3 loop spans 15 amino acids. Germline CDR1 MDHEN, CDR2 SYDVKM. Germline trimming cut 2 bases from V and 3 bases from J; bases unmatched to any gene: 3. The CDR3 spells CASSLTGTGDYGYTF. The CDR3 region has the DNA TGTGCCAGCAGTTTAACCGGGACAGGGGACTATGGCTACACCTTC.

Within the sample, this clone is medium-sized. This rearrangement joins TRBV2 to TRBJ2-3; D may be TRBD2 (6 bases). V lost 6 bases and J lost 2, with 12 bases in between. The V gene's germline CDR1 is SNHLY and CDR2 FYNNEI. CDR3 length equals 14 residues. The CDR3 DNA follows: TGTGCCAGCAGAGCTAGCGACCACACAGATACGCAGTATTTT. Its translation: CASRASDHTDTQYF.

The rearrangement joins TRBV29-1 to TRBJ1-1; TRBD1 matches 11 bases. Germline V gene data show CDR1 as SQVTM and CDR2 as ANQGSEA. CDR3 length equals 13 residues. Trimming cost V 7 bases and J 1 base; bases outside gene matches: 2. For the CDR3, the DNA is TGCAGCGCCGGGACAGGGGGGAACACTGAAGCTTTCTTT. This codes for CSAGTGGNTEAFF.

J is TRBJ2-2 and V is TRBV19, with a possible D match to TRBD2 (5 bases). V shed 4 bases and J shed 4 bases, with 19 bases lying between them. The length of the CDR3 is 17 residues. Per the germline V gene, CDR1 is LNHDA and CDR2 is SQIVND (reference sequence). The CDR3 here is CASSRFFFQEGTGELFF. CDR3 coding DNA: TGTGCCAGTAGTAGATTTTTTTTCCAAGAGGGCACCGGGGAGCTGTTTTTT. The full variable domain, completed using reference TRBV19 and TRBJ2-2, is DGGITQSPKYLFRKEGQNVTLSCEQNLNHDAMYWYRQDPGQGLRLIYYSQIVNDFQKGDIAEGYSVSREKKESFPLTVTSAQKNPTAFYLCASSRFFFQEGTGELFFGEGSRLTVL.

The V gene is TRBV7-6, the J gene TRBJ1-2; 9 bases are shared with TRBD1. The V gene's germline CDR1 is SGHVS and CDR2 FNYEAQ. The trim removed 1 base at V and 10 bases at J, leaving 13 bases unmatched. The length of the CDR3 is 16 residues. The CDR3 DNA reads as TGTGCCAGCAGCTTAGTTGGATTGGGCGGGACAGGGAACTACACCTTC. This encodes CASSLVGLGGTGNYTF.